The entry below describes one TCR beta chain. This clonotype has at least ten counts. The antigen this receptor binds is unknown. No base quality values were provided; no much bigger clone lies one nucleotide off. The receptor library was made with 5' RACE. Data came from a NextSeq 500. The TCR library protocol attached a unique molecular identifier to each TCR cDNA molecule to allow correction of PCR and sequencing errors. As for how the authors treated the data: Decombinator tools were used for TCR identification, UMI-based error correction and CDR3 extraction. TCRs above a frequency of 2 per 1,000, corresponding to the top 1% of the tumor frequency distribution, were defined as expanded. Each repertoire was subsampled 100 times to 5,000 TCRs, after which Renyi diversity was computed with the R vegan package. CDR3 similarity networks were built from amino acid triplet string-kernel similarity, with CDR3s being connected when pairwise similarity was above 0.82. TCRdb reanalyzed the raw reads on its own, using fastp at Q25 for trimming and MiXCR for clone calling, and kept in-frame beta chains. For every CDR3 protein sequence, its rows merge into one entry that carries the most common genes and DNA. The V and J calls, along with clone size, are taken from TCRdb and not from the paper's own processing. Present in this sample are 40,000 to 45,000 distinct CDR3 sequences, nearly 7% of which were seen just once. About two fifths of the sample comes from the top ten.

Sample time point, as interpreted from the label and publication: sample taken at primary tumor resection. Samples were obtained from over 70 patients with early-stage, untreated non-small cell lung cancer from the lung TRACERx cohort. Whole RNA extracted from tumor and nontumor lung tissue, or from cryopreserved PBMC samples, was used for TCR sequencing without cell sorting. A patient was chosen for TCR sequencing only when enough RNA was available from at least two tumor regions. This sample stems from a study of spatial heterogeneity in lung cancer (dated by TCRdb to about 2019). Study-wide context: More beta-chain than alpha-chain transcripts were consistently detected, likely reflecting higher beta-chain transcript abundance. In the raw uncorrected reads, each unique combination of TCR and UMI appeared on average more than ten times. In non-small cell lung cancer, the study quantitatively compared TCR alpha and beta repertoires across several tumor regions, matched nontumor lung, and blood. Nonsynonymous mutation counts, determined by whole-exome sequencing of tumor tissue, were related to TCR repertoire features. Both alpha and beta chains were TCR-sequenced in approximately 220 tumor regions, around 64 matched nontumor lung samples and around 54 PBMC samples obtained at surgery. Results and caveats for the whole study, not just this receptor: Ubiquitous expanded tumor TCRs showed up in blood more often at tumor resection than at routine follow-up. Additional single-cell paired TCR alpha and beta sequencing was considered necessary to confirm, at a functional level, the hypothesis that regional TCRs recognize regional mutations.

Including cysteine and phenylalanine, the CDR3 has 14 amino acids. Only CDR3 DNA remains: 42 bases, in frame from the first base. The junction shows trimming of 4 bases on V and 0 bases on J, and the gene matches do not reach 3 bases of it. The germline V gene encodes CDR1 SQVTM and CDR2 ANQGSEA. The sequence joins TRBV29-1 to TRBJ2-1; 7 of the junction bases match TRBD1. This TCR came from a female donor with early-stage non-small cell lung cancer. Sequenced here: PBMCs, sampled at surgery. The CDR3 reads CSVGPGGSYNEQFF. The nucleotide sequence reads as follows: TGCAGCGTTGGCCCAGGGGGCTCCTACAATGAGCAGTTCTTC.